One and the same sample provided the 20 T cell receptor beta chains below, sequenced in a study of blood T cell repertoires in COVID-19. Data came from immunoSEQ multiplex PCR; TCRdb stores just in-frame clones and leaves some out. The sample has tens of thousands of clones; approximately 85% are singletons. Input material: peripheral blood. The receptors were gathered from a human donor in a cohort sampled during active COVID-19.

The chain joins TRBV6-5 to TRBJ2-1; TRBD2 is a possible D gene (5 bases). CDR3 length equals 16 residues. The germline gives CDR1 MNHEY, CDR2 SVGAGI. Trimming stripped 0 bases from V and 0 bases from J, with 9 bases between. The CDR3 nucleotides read TGTGCCAGCAGTTACTCGGAACTAGACTCCTACAATGAGCAGTTCTTC. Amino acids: CASSYSELDSYNEQFF.

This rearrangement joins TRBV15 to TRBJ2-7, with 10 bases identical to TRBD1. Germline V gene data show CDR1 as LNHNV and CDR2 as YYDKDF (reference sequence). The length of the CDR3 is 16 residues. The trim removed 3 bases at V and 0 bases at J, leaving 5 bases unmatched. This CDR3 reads CATSSDRGHSSYEQYF. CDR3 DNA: TGTGCCACCAGCAGTGACAGGGGGCATAGCTCCTACGAGCAGTACTTC.

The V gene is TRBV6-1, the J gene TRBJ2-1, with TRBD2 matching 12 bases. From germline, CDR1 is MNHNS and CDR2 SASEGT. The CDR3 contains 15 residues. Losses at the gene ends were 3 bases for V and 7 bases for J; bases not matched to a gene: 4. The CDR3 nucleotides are TGTGCCAGCAGTGATCTAGCGGGGGGGCCGAATGAGCAGTTCTTC. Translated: CASSDLAGGPNEQFF.

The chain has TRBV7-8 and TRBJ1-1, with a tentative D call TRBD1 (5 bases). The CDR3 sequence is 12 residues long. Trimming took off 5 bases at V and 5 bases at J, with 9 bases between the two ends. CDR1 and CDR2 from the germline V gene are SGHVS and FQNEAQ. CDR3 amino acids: CASSVGGTEAFF. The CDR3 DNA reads TGTGCCAGCAGCGTCGGGGGGACTGAAGCTTTCTTT.

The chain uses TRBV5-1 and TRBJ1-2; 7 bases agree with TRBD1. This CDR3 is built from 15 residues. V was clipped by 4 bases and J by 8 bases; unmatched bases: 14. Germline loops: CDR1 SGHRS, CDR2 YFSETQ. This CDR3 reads CASSPGTARLGGYTF. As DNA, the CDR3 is TGCGCCAGCAGCCCCGGGACAGCCCGACTGGGGGGCTACACCTTC.

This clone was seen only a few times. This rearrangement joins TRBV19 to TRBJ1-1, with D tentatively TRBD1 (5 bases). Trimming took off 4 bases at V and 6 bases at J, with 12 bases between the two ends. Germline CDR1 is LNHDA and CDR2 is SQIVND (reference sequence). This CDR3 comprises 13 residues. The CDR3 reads CASSSQGSAEAFF. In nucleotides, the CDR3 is TGTGCCAGTAGTAGTCAGGGTTCGGCTGAAGCTTTCTTT.

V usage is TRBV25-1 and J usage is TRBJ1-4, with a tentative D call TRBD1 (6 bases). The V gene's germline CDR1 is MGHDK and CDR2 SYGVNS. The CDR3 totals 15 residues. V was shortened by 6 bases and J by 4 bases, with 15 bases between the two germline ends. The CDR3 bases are TGTGCCAGCAGCCCAGTAGGGGGGGATAATGAAAAACTGTTTTTT. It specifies CASSPVGGDNEKLFF. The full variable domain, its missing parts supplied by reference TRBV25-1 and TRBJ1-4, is EADIYQTPRYLVIGTGKKITLECSQTMGHDKMYWYQQDPGMELHLIHYSYGVNSTEKGDLSSESTVSRIRTEHFPLTLESARPSHTSQYLCASSPVGGDNEKLFFGSGTQLSVL.

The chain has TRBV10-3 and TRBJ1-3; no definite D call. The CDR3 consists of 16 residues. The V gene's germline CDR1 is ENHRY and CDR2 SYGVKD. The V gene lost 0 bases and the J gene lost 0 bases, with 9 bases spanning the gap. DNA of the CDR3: TGTGCCATCAGTGAGTCACCGGGTTACTCTGGAAACACCATATATTTT. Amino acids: CAISESPGYSGNTIYF.

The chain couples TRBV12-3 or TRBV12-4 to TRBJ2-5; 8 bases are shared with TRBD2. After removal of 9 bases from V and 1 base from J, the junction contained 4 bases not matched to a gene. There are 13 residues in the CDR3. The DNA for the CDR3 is TGTGCCAGTTCTAGCGGGCTCCAAGAGACCCAGTACTTC. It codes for CASSSGLQETQYF.

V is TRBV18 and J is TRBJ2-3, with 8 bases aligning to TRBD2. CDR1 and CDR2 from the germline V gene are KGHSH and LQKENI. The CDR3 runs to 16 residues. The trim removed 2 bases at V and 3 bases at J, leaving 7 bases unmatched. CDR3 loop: CASSPNGGAETDTQYF. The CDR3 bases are TGTGCCAGCTCACCAAACGGGGGGGCCGAGACAGATACGCAGTATTTT.

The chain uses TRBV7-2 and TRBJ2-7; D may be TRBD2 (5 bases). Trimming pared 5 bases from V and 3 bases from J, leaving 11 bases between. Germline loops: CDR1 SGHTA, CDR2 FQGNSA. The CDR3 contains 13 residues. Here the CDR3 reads CASSPSGGYEQYF. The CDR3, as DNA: TGTGCCAGCAGCCCCAGCGGTGGCTACGAGCAGTACTTC.

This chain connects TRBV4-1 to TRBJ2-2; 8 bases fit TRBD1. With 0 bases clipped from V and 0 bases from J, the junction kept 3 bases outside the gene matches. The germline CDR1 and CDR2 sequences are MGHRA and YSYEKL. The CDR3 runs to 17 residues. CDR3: CASSQDNRGANTGELFF. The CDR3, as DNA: TGCGCCAGCAGCCAAGATAACAGGGGGGCGAACACCGGGGAGCTGTTTTTT.

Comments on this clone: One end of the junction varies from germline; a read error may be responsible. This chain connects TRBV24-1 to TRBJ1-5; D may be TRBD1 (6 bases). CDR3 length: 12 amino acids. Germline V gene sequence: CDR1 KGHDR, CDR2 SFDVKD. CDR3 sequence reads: CAPRGPGQPQHF. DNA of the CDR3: TGTGCCCCCAGGGGCCCCGGTCAGCCCCAGCATTTT.

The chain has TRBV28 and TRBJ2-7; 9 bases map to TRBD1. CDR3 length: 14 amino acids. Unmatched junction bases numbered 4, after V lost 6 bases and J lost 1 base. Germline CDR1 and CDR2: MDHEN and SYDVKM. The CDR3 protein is CASRDRGASYEQYF. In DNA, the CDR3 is TGTGCCAGCAGGGACAGGGGTGCGTCCTACGAGCAGTACTTC.

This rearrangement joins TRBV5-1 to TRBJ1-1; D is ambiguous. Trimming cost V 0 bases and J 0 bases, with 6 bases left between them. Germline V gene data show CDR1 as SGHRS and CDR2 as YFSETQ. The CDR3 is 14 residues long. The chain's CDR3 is CASSLELLNTEAFF. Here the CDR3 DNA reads TGCGCCAGCAGCTTGGAGCTTTTGAACACTGAAGCTTTCTTT.

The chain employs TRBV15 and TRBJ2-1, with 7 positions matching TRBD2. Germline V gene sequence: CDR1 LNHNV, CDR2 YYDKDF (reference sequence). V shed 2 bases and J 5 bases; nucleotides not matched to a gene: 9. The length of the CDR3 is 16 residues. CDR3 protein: CATSRSGWGGNNEQFF. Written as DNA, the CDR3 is TGTGCCACCAGCAGATCCGGGTGGGGAGGGAACAATGAGCAGTTCTTC.

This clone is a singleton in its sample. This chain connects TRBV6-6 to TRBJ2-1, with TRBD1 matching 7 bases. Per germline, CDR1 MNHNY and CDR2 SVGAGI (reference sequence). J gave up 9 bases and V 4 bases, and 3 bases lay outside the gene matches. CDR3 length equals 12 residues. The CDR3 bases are TGTGCCAGCAGTTTGACAGGGTTTGAGCAGTTCTTC. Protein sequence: CASSLTGFEQFF.

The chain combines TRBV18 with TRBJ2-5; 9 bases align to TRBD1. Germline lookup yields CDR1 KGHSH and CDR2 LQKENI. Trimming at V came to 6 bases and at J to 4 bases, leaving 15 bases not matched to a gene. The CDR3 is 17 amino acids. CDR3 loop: CASSQPRPGTGPETQYF. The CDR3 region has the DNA TGTGCCAGCTCTCAACCGCGACCGGGGACAGGGCCAGAGACCCAGTACTTC.

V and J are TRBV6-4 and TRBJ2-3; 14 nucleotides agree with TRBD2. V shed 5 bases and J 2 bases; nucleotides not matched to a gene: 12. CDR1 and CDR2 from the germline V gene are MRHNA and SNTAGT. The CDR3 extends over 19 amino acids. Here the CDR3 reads CASSRTSGRPTSYTDTQYF. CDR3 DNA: TGTGCCAGCAGTAGGACTAGCGGGAGGCCGACCTCCTACACAGATACGCAGTATTTT.

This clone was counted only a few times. DNA of the CDR3: TGTGCCACCAGTGATTTGGACAGGCAAGCTTTCTTT. Its translation is CATSDLDRQAFF. V usage is TRBV24-1 and J usage is TRBJ1-1, with a weak D call TRBD1 (6 bases). V shed 0 bases and J shed 9 bases, with 7 bases lying between them. This CDR3 is built from 12 residues. Germline-derived CDR1 and CDR2 are KGHDR and SFDVKD.